These 2 T cell receptor beta chains came from one sample sequenced in a study of shared clonotypes between healthy human individuals. TCRdb's copy holds only in-frame clones and misses some; the assay was immunoSEQ multiplex PCR. The data show around 1.6 million clones, around 98% seen once. Sequences were obtained from naive CD4+ T cells sorted from blood. Documented subset: CD45RA+ positively selected. These receptors came from a young man in good health.

Notes on this clone: The sample carries other DNA sequences with the same CDR3. The chain carries TRBV15 and TRBJ2-5, with D hard to call. V gave up 2 bases and J gave up 5 bases, with 6 bases separating them. The germline gives CDR1 LNHNV, CDR2 YYDKDF (reference sequence). CDR3 size: 12 residues. The CDR3, as DNA: TGTGCCACCAGCAGATCAAGGGAGACCCAGTACTTC. Amino acids: CATSRSRETQYF.

The chain carries TRBV5-1 and TRBJ2-2, with D possibly being TRBD2 (5 bases). Trimming stripped 0 bases from V and 4 bases from J, with 10 bases between. Germline CDR1 SGHRS, CDR2 YFSETQ. This CDR3 has 15 amino acids. The CDR3 sequence is CASSLARESTGELFF. The CDR3 nucleotides are TGCGCCAGCAGCTTGGCAAGGGAGAGCACCGGGGAGCTGTTTTTT. Full variable domain (outside the CDR3, taken from reference TRBV5-1 and TRBJ2-2): KAGVTQTPRYLIKTRGQQVTLSCSPISGHRSVSWYQQTPGQGLQFLFEYFSETQRNKGNFPGRFSGRQFSNSRSEMNVSTLELGDSALYLCASSLARESTGELFFGEGSRLTVL.